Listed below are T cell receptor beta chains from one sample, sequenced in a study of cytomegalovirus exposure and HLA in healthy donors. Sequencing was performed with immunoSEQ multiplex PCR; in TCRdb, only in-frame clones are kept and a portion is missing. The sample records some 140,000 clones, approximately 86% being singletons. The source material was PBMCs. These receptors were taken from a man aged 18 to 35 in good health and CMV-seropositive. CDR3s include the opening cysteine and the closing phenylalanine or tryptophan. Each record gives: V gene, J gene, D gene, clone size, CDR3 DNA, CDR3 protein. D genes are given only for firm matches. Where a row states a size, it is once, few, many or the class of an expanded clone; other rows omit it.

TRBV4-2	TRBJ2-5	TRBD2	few	TGTGCCAGCAGCCTAGGGACTAGCGTTGGAGGCGAGACCCAGTACTTC	CASSLGTSVGGETQYF
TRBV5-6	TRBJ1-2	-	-	TGTGCCAGCAGGGGCACAACGGTAGGCTACACCTTC	CASRGTTVGYTF
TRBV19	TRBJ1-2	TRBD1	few	TGTGCCAGTAGATGGGGGGACAGGGCCTATGGCTACACCTTC	CASRWGDRAYGYTF
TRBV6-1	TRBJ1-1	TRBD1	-	TGTGCCAGCCCGAGGACAGGGGGCACTGAAGCTTTCTTT	CASPRTGGTEAFF
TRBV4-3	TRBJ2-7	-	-	TGCGCCAGCAGCCAAGATAGGTCGGGCTACGAGCAGTACTTC	CASSQDRSGYEQYF
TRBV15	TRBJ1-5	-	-	TGTGCCACCAGCAGAGATAACCCTATGTATCAGCCCCAGCATTTT	CATSRDNPMYQPQHF
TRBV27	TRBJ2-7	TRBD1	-	TGTGCCAGCAGTCTCTGGGACAGACCGCCTAAGGAGCAGTACTTC	CASSLWDRPPKEQYF
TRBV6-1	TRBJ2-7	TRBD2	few	TGTGCCAGCAGGGGGACTAGCGGGATCTCCTACGAGCAGTACTTC	CASRGTSGISYEQYF
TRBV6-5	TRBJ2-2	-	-	TGTGCCAGCAGCAGTCAGTCCGGGGCCGGGGAGCTGTTTTTT	CASSSQSGAGELFF
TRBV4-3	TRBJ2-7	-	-	TGCGCCAGCAGCCAAGAAAGAGGGGGTTACGAGCAGTACTTC	CASSQERGGYEQYF
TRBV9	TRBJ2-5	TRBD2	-	TGTGCCAGCAGCCTCCACGGGACTAGCGGGGGGGCTGAGACCCAGTACTTC	CASSLHGTSGGAETQYF
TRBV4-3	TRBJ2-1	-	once	TGCGCCAGCAGCCAAGCTTTTCAGGGAAATGAGCAGTTCTTC	CASSQAFQGNEQFF
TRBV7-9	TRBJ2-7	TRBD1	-	TGTGCCAGCAGCTCCCTGGGGACAGGGGGCGAGCAGTACTTC	CASSSLGTGGEQYF
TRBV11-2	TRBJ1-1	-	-	TGTGCCAGCAGCCAGGCGCCTGAAGCTTTCTTT	CASSQAPEAFF
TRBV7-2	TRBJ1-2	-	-	TGTGCCAGCAGCTTAGCGCAGTCAGGGAATGCCTATGGCTACACCTTC	CASSLAQSGNAYGYTF